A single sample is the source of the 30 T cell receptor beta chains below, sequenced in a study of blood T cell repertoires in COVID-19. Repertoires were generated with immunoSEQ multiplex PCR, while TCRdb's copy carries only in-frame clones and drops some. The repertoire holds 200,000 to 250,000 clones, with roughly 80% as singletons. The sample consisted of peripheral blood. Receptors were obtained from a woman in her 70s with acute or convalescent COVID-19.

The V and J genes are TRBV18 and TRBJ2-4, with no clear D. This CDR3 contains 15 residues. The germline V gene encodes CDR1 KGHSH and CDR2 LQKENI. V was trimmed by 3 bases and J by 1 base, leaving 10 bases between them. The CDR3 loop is CASSPADSAKNIQYF. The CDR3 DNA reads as TGTGCCAGCTCACCGGCGGATTCGGCCAAAAACATTCAGTACTTC.

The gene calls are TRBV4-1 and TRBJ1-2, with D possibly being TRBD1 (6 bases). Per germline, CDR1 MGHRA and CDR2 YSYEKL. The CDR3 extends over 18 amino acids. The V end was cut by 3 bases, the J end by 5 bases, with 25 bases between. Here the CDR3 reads CASSQEAPPGQFLYGYTF. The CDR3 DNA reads TGCGCCAGCAGCCAGGAGGCCCCCCCGGGACAATTCCTTTATGGCTACACCTTC.

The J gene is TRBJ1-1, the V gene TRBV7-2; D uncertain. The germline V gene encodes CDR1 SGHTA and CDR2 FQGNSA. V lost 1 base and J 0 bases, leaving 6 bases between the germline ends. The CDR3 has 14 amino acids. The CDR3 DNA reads TGTGCCAGCAGCTTAGGCCGGTTGAACACTGAAGCTTTCTTT. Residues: CASSLGRLNTEAFF.

The CDR3 here is CASRPGQQETQYF. The CDR3 DNA is TGTGCCAGTAGACCTGGACAGCAAGAGACCCAGTACTTC. This chain links TRBV19 with TRBJ2-5; tentative D call: TRBD1 (6 bases). This CDR3 region has 13 residues. V lost 6 bases to trimming and J lost 2 bases, with 10 bases between them. CDR1 and CDR2 from the germline V gene are LNHDA and SQIVND (reference sequence).

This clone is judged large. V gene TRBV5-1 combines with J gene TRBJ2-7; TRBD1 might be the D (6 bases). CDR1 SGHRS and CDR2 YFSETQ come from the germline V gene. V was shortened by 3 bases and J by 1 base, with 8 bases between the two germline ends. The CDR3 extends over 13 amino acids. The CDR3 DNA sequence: TGCGCCAGCAGCTGGGACAAGTCCTACGAGCAGTACTTC. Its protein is CASSWDKSYEQYF.

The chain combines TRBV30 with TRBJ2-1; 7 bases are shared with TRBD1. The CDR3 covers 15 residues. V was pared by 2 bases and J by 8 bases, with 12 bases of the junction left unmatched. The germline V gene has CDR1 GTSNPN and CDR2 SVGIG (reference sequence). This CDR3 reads CAWSTPGGVKHEQFF. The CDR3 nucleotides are TGTGCCTGGAGTACTCCAGGGGGAGTAAAACATGAGCAGTTCTTC.

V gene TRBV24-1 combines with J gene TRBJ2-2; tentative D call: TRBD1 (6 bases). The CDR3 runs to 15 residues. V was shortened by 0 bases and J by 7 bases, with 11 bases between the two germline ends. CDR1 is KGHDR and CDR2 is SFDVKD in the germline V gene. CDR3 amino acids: CATSDLQGLSGELFF. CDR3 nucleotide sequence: TGTGCCACCAGTGATTTGCAGGGGCTGAGCGGGGAGCTGTTTTTT.

CDR3 amino acids: CASSRDRVAYEQYF. For the CDR3, the DNA is TGCGCCAGCAGCCGGGACAGGGTGGCCTACGAGCAGTACTTC. J is TRBJ2-7 and V is TRBV4-1; TRBD1 matches 9 bases. Germline CDR1 is MGHRA and CDR2 is YSYEKL. The CDR3 loop spans 14 amino acids. The ends lost 4 bases at V and 2 bases at J; junction bases unmatched: 3.

The CDR3 bases are TGTGCCAGCAGTTCCTCAGGGGCCCTGGGCACTGAAGCTTTCTTT. Its translation is CASSSSGALGTEAFF. The gene calls are TRBV28 and TRBJ1-1, with D possibly TRBD1 on 6 matching bases. V lost 4 bases and J 4 bases, leaving 16 bases between the germline ends. Germline V gene sequence: CDR1 MDHEN, CDR2 SYDVKM. The CDR3 loop spans 15 amino acids.

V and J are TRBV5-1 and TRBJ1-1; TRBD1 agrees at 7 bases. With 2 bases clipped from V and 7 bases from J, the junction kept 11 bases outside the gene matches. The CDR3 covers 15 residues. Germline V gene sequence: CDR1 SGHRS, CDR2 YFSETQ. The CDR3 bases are TGCGCCAGCAGCTTCTACACACAGGGGAGGAATGAAGCTTTCTTT. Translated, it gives CASSFYTQGRNEAFF.

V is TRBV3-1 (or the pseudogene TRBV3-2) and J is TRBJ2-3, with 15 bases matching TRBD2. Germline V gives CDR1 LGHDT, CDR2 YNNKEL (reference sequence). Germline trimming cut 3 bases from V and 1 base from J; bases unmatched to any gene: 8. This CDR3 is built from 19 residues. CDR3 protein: CASSQAGTSGRPRTDTQYF. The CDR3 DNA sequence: TGTGCCAGCAGCCAGGCCGGGACTAGCGGGAGGCCACGCACAGATACGCAGTATTTT.

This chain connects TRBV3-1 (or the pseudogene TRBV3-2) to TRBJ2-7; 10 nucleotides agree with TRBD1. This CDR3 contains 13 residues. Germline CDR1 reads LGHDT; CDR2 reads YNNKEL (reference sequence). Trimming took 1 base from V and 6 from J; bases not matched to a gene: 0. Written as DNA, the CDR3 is TGTGCCAGCAGCCAAGGGACAGGGGGCGAGCAGTACTTC. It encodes CASSQGTGGEQYF.

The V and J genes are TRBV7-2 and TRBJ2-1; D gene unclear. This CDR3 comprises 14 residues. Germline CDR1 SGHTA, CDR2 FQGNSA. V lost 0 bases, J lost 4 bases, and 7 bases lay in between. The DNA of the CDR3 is TGTGCCAGCAGCTTAGCTGAGAAATACAATGAGCAGTTCTTC. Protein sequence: CASSLAEKYNEQFF. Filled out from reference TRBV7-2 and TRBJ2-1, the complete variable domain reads GAGVSQSPSNKVTEKGKDVELRCDPISGHTALYWYRQSLGQGLEFLIYFQGNSAPDKSGLPSDRFSAERTGGSVSTLTIQRTQQEDSAVYLCASSLAEKYNEQFFGPGTRLTVL.

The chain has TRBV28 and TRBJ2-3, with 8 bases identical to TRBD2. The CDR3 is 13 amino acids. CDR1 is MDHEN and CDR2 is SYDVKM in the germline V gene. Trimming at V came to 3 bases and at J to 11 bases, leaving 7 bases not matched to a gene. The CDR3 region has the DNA TGTGCCAGCAGTTTTCAGTTTGCGGGAGGGCAGTATTTT. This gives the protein CASSFQFAGGQYF.

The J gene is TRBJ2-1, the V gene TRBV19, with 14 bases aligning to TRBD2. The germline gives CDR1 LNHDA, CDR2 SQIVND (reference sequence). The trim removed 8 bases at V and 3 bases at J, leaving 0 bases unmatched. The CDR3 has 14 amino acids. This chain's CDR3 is CASGTSGSYNEQFF. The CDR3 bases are TGTGCCAGTGGGACTAGCGGGAGCTACAATGAGCAGTTCTTC.

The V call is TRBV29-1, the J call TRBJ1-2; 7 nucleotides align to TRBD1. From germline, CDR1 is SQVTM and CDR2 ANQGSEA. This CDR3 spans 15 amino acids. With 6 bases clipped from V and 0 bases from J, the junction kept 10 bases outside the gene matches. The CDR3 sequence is CSVVLPGQTNYGYTF. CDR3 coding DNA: TGCAGCGTAGTCTTGCCGGGACAGACTAACTATGGCTACACCTTC.

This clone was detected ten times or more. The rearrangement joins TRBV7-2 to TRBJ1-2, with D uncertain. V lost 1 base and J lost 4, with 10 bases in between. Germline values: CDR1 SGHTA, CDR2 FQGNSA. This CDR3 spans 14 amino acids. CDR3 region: CASSLGSVLYGYTF. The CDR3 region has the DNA TGTGCCAGCAGCTTAGGTTCAGTTCTCTATGGCTACACCTTC.

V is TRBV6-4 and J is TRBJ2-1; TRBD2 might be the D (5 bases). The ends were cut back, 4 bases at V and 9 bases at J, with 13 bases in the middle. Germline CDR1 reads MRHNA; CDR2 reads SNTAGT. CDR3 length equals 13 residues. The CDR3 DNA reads TGTGCCAGCAGTGCTGGCGGGTGGGGTGAGCAGTTCTTC. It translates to CASSAGGWGEQFF.

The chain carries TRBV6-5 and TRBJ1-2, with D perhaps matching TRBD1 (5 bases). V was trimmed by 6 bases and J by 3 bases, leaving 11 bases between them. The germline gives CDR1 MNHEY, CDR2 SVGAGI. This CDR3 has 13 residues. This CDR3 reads CASRPQGYYGYTF. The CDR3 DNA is TGTGCCAGCAGACCCCAGGGTTACTATGGCTACACCTTC.

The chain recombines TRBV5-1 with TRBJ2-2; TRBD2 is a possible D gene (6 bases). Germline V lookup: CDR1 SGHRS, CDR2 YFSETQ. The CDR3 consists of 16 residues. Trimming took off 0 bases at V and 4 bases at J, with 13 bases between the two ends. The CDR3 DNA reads TGCGCCAGCAGCTTGGCCCCGGGAGAGACCACCGGGGAGCTGTTTTTT. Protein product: CASSLAPGETTGELFF.

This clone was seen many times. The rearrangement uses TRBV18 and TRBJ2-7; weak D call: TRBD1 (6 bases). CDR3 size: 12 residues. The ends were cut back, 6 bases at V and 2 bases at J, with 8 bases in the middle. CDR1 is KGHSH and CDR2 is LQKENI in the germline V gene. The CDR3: CASSRDTYEQYF. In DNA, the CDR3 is TGTGCCAGCTCTAGGGACACCTACGAGCAGTACTTC.

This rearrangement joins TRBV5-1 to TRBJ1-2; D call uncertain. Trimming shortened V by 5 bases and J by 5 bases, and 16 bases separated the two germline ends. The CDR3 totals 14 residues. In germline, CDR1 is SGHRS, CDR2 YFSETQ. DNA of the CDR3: TGCGCCAGCAGGTCGGAGTCTCCTAGGTATGGCTACACCTTC. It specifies CASRSESPRYGYTF.

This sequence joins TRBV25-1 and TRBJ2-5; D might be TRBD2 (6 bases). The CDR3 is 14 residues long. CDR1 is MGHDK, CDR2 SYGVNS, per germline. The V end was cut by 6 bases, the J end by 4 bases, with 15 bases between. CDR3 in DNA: TGTGCCAGCAGCCCCTCCACCGGGGGAGAGACCCAGTACTTC. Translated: CASSPSTGGETQYF.

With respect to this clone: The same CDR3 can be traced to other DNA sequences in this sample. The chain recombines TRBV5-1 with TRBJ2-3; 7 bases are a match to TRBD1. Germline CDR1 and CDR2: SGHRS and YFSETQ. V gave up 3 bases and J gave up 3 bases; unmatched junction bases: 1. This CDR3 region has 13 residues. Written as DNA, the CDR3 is TGCGCCAGCAGCTCGGACAGGACAGATACGCAGTATTTT. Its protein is CASSSDRTDTQYF.

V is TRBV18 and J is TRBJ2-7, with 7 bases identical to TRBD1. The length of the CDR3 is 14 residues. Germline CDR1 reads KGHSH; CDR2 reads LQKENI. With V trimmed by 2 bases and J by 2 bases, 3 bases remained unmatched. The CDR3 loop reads CASSPGTVTYEQYF. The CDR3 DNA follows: TGTGCCAGCTCACCAGGGACAGTGACCTACGAGCAGTACTTC. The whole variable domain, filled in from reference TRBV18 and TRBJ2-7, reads NAGVMQNPRHLVRRRGQEARLRCSPMKGHSHVYWYRQLPEEGLKFMVYLQKENIIDESGMPKERFSAEFPKEGPSILRIQQVVRGDSAAYFCASSPGTVTYEQYFGPGTRLTVT.

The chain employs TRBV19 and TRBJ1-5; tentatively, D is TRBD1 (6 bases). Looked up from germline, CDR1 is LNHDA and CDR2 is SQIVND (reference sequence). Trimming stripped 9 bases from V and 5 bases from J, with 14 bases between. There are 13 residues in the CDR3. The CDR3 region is CASRDNGDQPQHF. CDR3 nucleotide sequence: TGTGCCAGCCGGGACAATGGGGATCAGCCCCAGCATTTT.

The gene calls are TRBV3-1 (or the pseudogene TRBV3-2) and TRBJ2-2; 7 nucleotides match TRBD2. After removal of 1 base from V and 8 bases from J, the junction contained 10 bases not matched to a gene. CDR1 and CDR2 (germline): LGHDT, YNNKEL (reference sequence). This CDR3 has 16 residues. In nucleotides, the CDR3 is TGTGCCAGCAGCCAAGTATATGGGAGGGCCCGTGGGGAGCTGTTTTTT. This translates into CASSQVYGRARGELFF.

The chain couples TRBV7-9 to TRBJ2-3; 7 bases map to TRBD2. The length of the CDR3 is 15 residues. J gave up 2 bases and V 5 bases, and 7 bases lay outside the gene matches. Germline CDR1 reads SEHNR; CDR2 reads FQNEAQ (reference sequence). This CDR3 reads CASSQASGNTDTQYF. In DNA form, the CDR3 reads TGTGCCAGCAGCCAAGCTAGCGGAAACACAGATACGCAGTATTTT.

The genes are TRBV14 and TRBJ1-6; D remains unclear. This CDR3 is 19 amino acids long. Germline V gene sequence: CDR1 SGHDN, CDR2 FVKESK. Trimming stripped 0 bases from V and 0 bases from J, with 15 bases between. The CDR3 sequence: CASSQDRVGRSSYNSPLHF. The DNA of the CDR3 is TGTGCCAGCAGCCAAGATAGGGTAGGGAGGAGCTCCTATAATTCACCCCTCCACTTT.

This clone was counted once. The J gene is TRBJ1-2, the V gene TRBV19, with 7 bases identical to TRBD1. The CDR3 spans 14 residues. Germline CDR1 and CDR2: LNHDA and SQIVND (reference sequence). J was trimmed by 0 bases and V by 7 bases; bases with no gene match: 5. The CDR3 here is CASTPTGTNYGYTF. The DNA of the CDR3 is TGTGCCAGTACCCCGACAGGGACTAACTATGGCTACACCTTC.